The 8 T cell receptor beta chains listed next were all sequenced from one sample in a study of T cell repertoires in cytomegalovirus infection. TCRdb reanalysed the reads using MiXCR and keeps one entry per CDR3 protein. The sample includes some 120,000 distinct CDR3 sequences, about 9.4% seen only once; the top ten take approximately 33%. Their target antigens are unknown. The sequencing sample was made of PBMCs, sequenced either directly or after in vitro stimulation (not recorded which). Receptor source: a human donor in good health (CMV status not recorded). Some clones in this sample may be carry-over from other donors' samples.

In its sample, this clonotype was seen many times. The gene calls are TRBV7-2 and TRBJ2-3; 7 bases match TRBD2. V lost 2 bases to trimming and J lost 4 bases; unmatched junction nucleotides: 12. The CDR3 loop spans 17 amino acids. The germline gives CDR1 SGHTA, CDR2 FQGNSA. The chain's CDR3 is CASSLRRGMGTADTQYF. The DNA of the CDR3 is TGTGCCAGCAGCTTACGGCGGGGGATGGGGACCGCAGATACGCAGTATTTT.

This clonotype was seen only a few times. J is TRBJ2-2 and V is TRBV6-2 or TRBV6-3, with 8 bases that match TRBD1. The CDR3 runs 14 residues. Germline values: CDR1 MNHEY, CDR2 SVGEGT. V lost 5 bases and J lost 4; bases outside the gene matches: 3. CDR3 nucleotide sequence: TGTGCCAGCAGTCAGGGGGCGAGCACCGGGGAGCTGTTTTTT. It yields the protein CASSQGASTGELFF.

The sample holds a few counts of this clonotype. The rearrangement uses TRBV5-1 and TRBJ2-1; 10 nucleotides align to TRBD2. The CDR3 runs to 16 residues. V gave up 3 bases and J gave up 5 bases; unmatched junction bases: 8. CDR1 and CDR2 from the germline V gene are SGHRS and YFSETQ. The DNA of the CDR3 is TGCGCCAGCAGCTGGATACCTAGCGGGAGCGACAATGAGCAGTTCTTC. Its translation: CASSWIPSGSDNEQFF.

This rearrangement joins TRBV6-8 to TRBJ1-2; the D is unclear. The germline V gene has CDR1 MNHGY and CDR2 SAAAGT. V lost 6 bases to trimming and J lost 4 bases, with 9 bases between them. This CDR3 comprises 12 residues. CDR3 loop: CASRRMLYGYTF. CDR3 coding DNA: TGTGCCAGCAGGAGGATGCTCTATGGCTACACCTTC.

The gene calls are TRBV14 and TRBJ1-3; D remains ambiguous. Germline CDR1 reads SGHDN; CDR2 reads FVKESK. This CDR3 is 16 amino acids long. The V and J ends lost 1 base and 0 bases respectively, with 10 bases between them. The CDR3 region has the DNA TGTGCCAGCAGCCAAGTGGGCGGTGTCTCTGGAAACACCATATATTTT. This encodes CASSQVGGVSGNTIYF.

This clonotype was observed many times. This sequence joins TRBV12-5 and TRBJ2-7, with 11 bases identical to TRBD2. Germline CDR1 and CDR2: LGHNT and FRNRAP. The CDR3 has 15 residues. V shed 3 bases and J 2 bases; nucleotides not matched to a gene: 3. The CDR3 loop is CASGLVAGGPYEQYV. In DNA, the CDR3 is TGTGCTAGTGGTTTAGTAGCGGGAGGGCCCTACGAGCAGTACGTC.

This clonotype turned up a few times. CDR3 sequence (DNA): TGCGCCAGCAGCCAAGACCGGTGGAGCAATCAGCCCCAGCATTTT. Translation: CASSQDRWSNQPQHF. This sequence joins TRBV4-3 and TRBJ1-5, with no clear D. The CDR3 covers 15 residues. Germline values: CDR1 LGHNA, CDR2 YSLEER. Trimming took 0 bases from V and 1 from J, leaving 7 bases between them.

This clonotype was detected many times. At one boundary the junction diverges from the germline segment, which might be a read error. The chain carries TRBV12-3 or TRBV12-4 and TRBJ2-4; 10 bases align to TRBD2. CDR3 length: 12 residues. CDR3 in amino acids: CASSPSGSGIFF. CDR3 nucleotide sequence: TGTGCCAGCAGTCCTAGCGGGAGCGGAATCTTCTTC.